Sequencing of this TCR beta chain was carried out in a study of OX40 agonist ivuxolimab in advanced cancers. Study overall: Patients' therapy was ivuxolimab, an antibody that acts as an agonist of OX40 (CD134).

Here immunoSEQ multiplex PCR was the method, and the copy in TCRdb shows in-frame clones only, minus some. The sample consists of about 80,000 clones, around 90% of them appearing once. The timepoints at which blood was sampled were baseline, cycle 4 day 1, and cycle 7 day 1. CDR1 is SGHDN and CDR2 is FVKESK in the germline V gene. This CDR3 contains 11 residues. The V end was cut by 0 bases, the J end by 5 bases, with 2 bases between. This clonotype was sampled from an adult with an advanced solid tumor such as melanoma, head and neck, liver or kidney cancer. This sequence joins TRBV14 and TRBJ2-7, with D unclear. The material was CD4+ or CD8+ T cells sorted from blood, obtained in a trial of the OX40 agonist ivuxolimab. The chain's CDR3 is CASSQDHEQYF. The DNA of the CDR3 is TGTGCCAGCAGCCAAGATCACGAGCAGTACTTC.